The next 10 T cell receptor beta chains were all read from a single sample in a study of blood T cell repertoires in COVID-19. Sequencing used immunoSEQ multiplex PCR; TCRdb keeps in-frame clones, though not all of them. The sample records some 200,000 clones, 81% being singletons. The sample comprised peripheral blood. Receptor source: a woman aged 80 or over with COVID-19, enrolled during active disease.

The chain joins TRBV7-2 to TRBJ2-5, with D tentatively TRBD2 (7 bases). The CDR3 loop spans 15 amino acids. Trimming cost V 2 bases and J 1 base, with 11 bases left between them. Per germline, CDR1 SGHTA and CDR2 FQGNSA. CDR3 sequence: CASSLRGAIQETQYF. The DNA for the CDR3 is TGTGCCAGCAGCTTACGGGGGGCCATCCAAGAGACCCAGTACTTC. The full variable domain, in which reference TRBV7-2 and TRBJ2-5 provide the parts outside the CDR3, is GAGVSQSPSNKVTEKGKDVELRCDPISGHTALYWYRQSLGQGLEFLIYFQGNSAPDKSGLPSDRFSAERTGGSVSTLTIQRTQQEDSAVYLCASSLRGAIQETQYFGPGTRLLVL.

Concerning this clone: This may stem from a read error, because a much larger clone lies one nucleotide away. CDR3 sequence (DNA): TGCGCCAGCAGCCACGGGACAGGAGCCGAGGAGCTGTTTTTT. This gives the protein CASSHGTGAEELFF. The chain uses TRBV4-3 and TRBJ2-2; 8 bases agree with TRBD1. This CDR3 is built from 14 residues. With V trimmed by 3 bases and J by 10 bases, 7 bases remained unmatched. Germline-derived CDR1 and CDR2 are LGHNA and YSLEER.

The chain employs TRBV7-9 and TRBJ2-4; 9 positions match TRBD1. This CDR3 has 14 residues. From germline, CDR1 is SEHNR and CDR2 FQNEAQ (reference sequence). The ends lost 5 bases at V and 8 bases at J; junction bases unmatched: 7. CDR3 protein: CASSKTGGLDIQYF. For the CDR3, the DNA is TGTGCCAGCAGCAAGACAGGGGGTCTGGACATTCAGTACTTC.

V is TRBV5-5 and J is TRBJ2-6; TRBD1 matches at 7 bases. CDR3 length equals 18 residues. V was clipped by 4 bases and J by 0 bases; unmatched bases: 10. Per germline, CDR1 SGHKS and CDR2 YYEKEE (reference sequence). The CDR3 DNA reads TGTGCCAGCAGCGAGTCACCCAGGGGGTCCTCTGGGGCCAACGTCCTGACTTTC. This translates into CASSESPRGSSGANVLTF.

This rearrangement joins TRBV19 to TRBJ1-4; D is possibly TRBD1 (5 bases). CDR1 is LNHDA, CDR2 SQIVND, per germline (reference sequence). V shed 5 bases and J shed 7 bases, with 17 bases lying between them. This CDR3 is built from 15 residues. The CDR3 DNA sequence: TGTGCCAGTAGTCCCGGGACCCGGGAGGGTGAAAAACTGTTTTTT. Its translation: CASSPGTREGEKLFF.

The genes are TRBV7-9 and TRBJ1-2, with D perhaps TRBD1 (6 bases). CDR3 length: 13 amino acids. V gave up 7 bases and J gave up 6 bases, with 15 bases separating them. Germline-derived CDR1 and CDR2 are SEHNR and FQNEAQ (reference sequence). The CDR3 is CASTTQAGDGYTF. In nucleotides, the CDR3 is TGTGCCAGCACCACCCAGGCAGGGGATGGCTACACCTTC. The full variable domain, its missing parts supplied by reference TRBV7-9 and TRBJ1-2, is DTGVSQNPRHKITKRGQNVTFRCDPISEHNRLYWYRQTLGQGPEFLTYFQNEAQLEKSRLLSDRFSAERPKGSFSTLEIQRTEQGDSAMYLCASTTQAGDGYTFGSGTRLTVV.

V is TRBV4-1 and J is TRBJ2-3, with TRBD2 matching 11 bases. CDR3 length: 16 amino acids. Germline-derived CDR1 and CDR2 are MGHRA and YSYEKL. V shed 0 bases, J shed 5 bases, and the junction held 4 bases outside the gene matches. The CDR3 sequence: CASSQEELAGEDTQYF. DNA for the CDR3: TGCGCCAGCAGCCAAGAGGAACTAGCGGGAGAAGATACGCAGTATTTT.

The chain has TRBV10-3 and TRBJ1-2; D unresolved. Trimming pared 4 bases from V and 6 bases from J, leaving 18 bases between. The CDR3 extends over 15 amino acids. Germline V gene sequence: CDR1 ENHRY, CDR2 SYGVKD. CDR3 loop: CAISGGPDGSDGYTF. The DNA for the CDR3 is TGTGCCATCAGTGGCGGGCCAGATGGGTCGGATGGCTACACCTTC.

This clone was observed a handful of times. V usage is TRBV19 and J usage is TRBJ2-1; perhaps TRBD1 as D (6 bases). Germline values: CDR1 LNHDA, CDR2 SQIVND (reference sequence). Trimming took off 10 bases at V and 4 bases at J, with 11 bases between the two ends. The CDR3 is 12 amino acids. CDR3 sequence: CATDRGYNEQFF. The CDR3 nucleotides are TGTGCCACGGACAGAGGTTACAATGAGCAGTTCTTC.

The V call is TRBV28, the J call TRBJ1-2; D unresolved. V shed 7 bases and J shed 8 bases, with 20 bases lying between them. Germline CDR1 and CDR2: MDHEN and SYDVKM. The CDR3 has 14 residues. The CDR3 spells CASKLPLAVAGYTF. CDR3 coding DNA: TGTGCCAGCAAGCTGCCCTTAGCTGTGGCGGGCTACACCTTC.